In this sample, the clone carrying this TCR beta chain turned up once. Its specificity is unknown. Assay: immunoSEQ multiplex PCR; the TCRdb copy retains only in-frame clones and omits some. The table has about 110,000 clones, around 81% seen once; the top ten hold approximately 5%. The CDR3 spans 14 residues. Deletions cut 6 bases from V and 2 bases from J, with 11 bases between. Germline CDR1 ENHRY, CDR2 SYGVKD. This entry comes from a study of T cell responses to AZD1222 COVID-19 vaccine. Overall study: Second-dose schedules of about 4 or about 12 weeks were combined. Whole-study results and caveats: Most donors were white British, females outnumbered males, and clonal diversity was possibly underestimated. Only five or six AZD1222 recipients were seropositive at baseline. None of the repertoires were sampled until the peak T cell response had passed.

The chain employs TRBV10-3 and TRBJ1-5; no definite D call. The clonotype originates from an adult in good health. The starting material was peripheral blood, obtained on day 0 of AZD1222 vaccination. CDR3 sequence: CAIRDDKGNQPQHF. In DNA, the CDR3 is TGTGCCATCAGGGACGACAAAGGCAATCAGCCCCAGCATTTT.